The T cell receptor beta chain under discussion was sequenced for a study of blood T cells in healthy people across ages. It was with a sample-barcoded 5' primer and a J-beta primer mix that a second PCR of roughly 7 to 12 cycles was run. TCRdb called the 5' RACE reads again in MiXCR, with one record for every CDR3 protein. The profile shows around 900,000 distinct CDR3 sequences, around 26% of them singletons. Per germline, CDR1 LNHNV and CDR2 YYDKDF (reference sequence). This CDR3 region has 16 residues. The V end lost 2 bases, the J end lost 3 bases, and 15 bases lay between the germline ends. The clonotype comes from an elderly woman in good health. The specimen was blood. The V call is TRBV15, the J call TRBJ2-3; D not resolved. CDR3 in amino acids: CATSRPLQSRTDTQYF. The DNA for the CDR3 is TGTGCCACCAGCAGACCCTTACAGAGTCGGACAGATACGCAGTATTTT.